This is a list of T cell receptor beta chains from one sample in a study of blood T cell repertoires in COVID-19. Here immunoSEQ multiplex PCR was the method, and the copy in TCRdb shows in-frame clones only, minus some. This sample has about 40,000 clones, with around 90% found just once. The sample taken for sequencing was peripheral blood. The receptor source for this set is a man in his sixties with acute or convalescent COVID-19. Each CDR3 is given with its conserved first and last residue. The order of the fields is D gene, clone size, J gene, V gene, CDR3 protein, CDR3 DNA. The D gene is left open where the match is weak. Size is omitted from some rows. Given values are once, few, many or a class for expanded clones.

D: NA; size: NA; J: TRBJ2-2; V: TRBV11-3; CDR3: CASSLEVATGELFF; DNA: TGTGCCAGCAGCTTAGAGGTGGCTACCGGGGAGCTGTTTTTT
D: NA; size: once; J: TRBJ1-1; V: TRBV19; CDR3: CASSLGQGVAEAFF; DNA: TGTGCCAGTAGTCTAGGTCAGGGTGTAGCTGAAGCTTTCTTT
D: NA; size: NA; J: TRBJ1-5; V: TRBV6-1; CDR3: CASSSNRQSNQPQHF; DNA: TGTGCCAGCAGTTCCAATAGACAGTCCAATCAGCCCCAGCATTTT
D: NA; size: NA; J: TRBJ2-7; V: TRBV28; CDR3: CASSLDRGSEQYF; DNA: TGTGCCAGCAGTTTAGATAGGGGCAGCGAGCAGTACTTC
D: NA; size: NA; J: TRBJ1-3; V: TRBV15; CDR3: CATGASSSGNTIYF; DNA: TGTGCCACCGGGGCCAGCTCCTCTGGAAACACCATATATTTT
D: NA; size: NA; J: TRBJ2-3; V: TRBV5-1; CDR3: CASSLRQKGTDTQYF; DNA: TGCGCCAGCAGCTTACGACAGAAAGGAACAGATACGCAGTATTTT
D: NA; size: NA; J: TRBJ2-5; V: TRBV7-9; CDR3: CASSLESQIQETQYF; DNA: TGTGCCAGCAGCTTAGAGAGTCAAATCCAAGAGACCCAGTACTTC
D: NA; size: NA; J: TRBJ2-1; V: TRBV18; CDR3: CASSPLQGGNEQFF; DNA: TGTGCCAGCTCACCACTACAGGGTGGCAATGAGCAGTTCTTC
D: NA; size: NA; J: TRBJ1-2; V: TRBV5-4; CDR3: CASRLDNNYGYTF; DNA: TGTGCCAGCAGGTTAGATAATAACTATGGCTACACCTTC
D: TRBD2; size: NA; J: TRBJ2-5; V: TRBV24-1; CDR3: CAAGGSGSDNQETQYF; DNA: TGTGCCGCCGGGGGTAGCGGGAGCGATAACCAAGAGACCCAGTACTTC
D: TRBD2; size: NA; J: TRBJ2-3; V: TRBV4-3; CDR3: CASSQVAGGPVDTQYF; DNA: TGCGCCAGCAGCCAAGTTGCGGGAGGGCCTGTAGATACGCAGTATTTT
D: NA; size: NA; J: TRBJ2-2; V: TRBV7-6; CDR3: CASSFFGGGGELFF; DNA: TGTGCCAGCAGCTTTTTTGGGGGAGGCGGGGAGCTGTTTTTT
D: NA; size: NA; J: TRBJ1-3; V: TRBV9; CDR3: CASSVVGAQISGNTIYF; DNA: TGTGCCAGCAGCGTAGTAGGGGCTCAGATCTCTGGAAACACCATATATTTT
D: TRBD2; size: NA; J: TRBJ2-1; V: TRBV28; CDR3: CASNREGRNEQFF; DNA: TGTGCCAGCAATCGGGAGGGCCGCAATGAGCAGTTCTTC
D: NA; size: NA; J: TRBJ1-5; V: TRBV27; CDR3: CASSLTVNQPQHF; DNA: TGTGCCAGCAGTTTAACGGTGAATCAGCCCCAGCATTTT
D: NA; size: NA; J: TRBJ2-7; V: TRBV27; CDR3: CASAQQGNEQYF; DNA: TGTGCCAGTGCTCAACAGGGAAACGAGCAGTACTTC
D: NA; size: NA; J: TRBJ1-2; V: TRBV5-4; CDR3: CASSSFGREYTF; DNA: TGTGCCAGCAGCTCTTTCGGGAGGGAGTACACCTTC
D: NA; size: NA; J: TRBJ1-4; V: TRBV6-1; CDR3: CASSGIRQVFRTNEKLFF; DNA: TGTGCCAGCAGTGGTATAAGACAGGTTTTCAGGACTAATGAAAAACTGTTTTTT
D: NA; size: NA; J: TRBJ2-6; V: TRBV19; CDR3: CASSKGLNSGANVLTF; DNA: TGTGCCAGTAGTAAGGGACTGAATTCTGGGGCCAACGTCCTGACTTTC
D: TRBD1; size: NA; J: TRBJ1-1; V: TRBV11-3; CDR3: CASSQRQGALTEAFF; DNA: TGTGCCAGCAGCCAGCGACAGGGGGCTTTGACTGAAGCTTTCTTT
D: NA; size: NA; J: TRBJ1-1; V: TRBV11-3; CDR3: CASSYQQVGEAFF; DNA: TGTGCCAGCAGCTACCAACAGGTCGGTGAAGCTTTCTTT
D: TRBD2; size: NA; J: TRBJ2-5; V: TRBV18; CDR3: CASSPLAGGPQETQYF; DNA: TGTGCCAGCTCACCACTAGCGGGAGGGCCCCAAGAGACCCAGTACTTC
D: NA; size: NA; J: TRBJ2-7; V: TRBV11-2; CDR3: CASNQRSGSSYEQYF; DNA: TGTGCCAGCAACCAACGAAGCGGCAGCTCCTACGAGCAGTACTTC
D: TRBD2; size: NA; J: TRBJ2-1; V: TRBV6-2/TRBV6-3; CDR3: CASSWGGYNEQFF; DNA: TGTGCCAGCAGTTGGGGGGGTTACAATGAGCAGTTCTTC
D: TRBD2; size: NA; J: TRBJ2-5; V: TRBV5-1; CDR3: CASSLALAVGAQYF; DNA: TGCGCCAGCAGCTTGGCGCTAGCGGTAGGGGCCCAGTACTTC
D: TRBD2; size: NA; J: TRBJ2-2; V: TRBV2; CDR3: CASSEGTSGRLPLKNTGELFF; DNA: TGTGCCAGCAGTGAAGGGACTAGCGGGAGGTTACCACTAAAAAACACCGGGGAGCTGTTTTTT
D: TRBD2; size: few; J: TRBJ2-2; V: TRBV24-1; CDR3: CATSSSGRANGELFF; DNA: TGTGCCACCAGTTCTAGCGGGAGGGCCAACGGGGAGCTGTTTTTT
D: TRBD2; size: NA; J: TRBJ2-1; V: TRBV12-5; CDR3: CASGLVGLAGYEQFF; DNA: TGTGCTAGTGGTTTGGTTGGACTAGCGGGATATGAGCAGTTCTTC
D: TRBD2; size: NA; J: TRBJ2-1; V: TRBV18; CDR3: CASSPSLAGSNEQFF; DNA: TGTGCCAGCTCCCCCAGCCTAGCGGGAAGCAATGAGCAGTTCTTC